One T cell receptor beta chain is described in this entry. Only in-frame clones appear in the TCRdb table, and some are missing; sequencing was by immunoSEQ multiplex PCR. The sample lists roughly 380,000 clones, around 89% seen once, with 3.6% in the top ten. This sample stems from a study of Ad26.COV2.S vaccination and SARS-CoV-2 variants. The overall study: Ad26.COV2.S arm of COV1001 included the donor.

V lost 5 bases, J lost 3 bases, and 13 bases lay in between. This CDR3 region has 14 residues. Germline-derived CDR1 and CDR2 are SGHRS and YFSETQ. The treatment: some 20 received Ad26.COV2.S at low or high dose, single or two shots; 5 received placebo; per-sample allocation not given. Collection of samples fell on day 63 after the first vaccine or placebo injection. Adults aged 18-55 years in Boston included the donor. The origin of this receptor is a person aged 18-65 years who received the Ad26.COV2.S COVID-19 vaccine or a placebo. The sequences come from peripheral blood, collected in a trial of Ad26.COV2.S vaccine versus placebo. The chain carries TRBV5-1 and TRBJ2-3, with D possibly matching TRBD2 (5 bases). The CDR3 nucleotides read TGCGCCAGCAGGGACTCGAGGGATACAGATACGCAGTATTTT. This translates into CASRDSRDTDTQYF. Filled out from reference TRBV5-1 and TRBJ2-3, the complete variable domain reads KAGVTQTPRYLIKTRGQQVTLSCSPISGHRSVSWYQQTPGQGLQFLFEYFSETQRNKGNFPGRFSGRQFSNSRSEMNVSTLELGDSALYLCASRDSRDTDTQYFGPGTRLTVL.